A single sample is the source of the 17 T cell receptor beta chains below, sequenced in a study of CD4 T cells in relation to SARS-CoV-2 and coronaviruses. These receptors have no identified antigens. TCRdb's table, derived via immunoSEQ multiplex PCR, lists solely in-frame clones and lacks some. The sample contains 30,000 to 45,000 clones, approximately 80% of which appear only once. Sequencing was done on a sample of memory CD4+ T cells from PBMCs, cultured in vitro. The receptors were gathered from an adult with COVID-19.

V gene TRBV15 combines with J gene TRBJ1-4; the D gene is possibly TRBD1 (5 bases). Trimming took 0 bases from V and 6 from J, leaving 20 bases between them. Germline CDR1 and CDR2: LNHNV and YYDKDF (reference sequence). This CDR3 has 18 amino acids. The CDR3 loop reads CATSRDSPGINYHEKLFF. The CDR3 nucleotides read TGTGCCACCAGCAGAGATTCCCCAGGGATCAACTACCATGAAAAACTGTTTTTT.

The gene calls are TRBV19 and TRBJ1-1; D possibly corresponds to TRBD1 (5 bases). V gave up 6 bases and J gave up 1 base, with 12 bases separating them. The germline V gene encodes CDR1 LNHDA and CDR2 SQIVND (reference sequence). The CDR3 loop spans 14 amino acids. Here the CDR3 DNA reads TGTGCCAGTAGGCCTGGGACGGCGAACACTGAAGCTTTCTTT. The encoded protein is CASRPGTANTEAFF.

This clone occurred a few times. In DNA, the CDR3 is TGCGCCAGCAGTGAGTCGACTCTTAACACCGGGGAGCTGTTTTTT. Translated, it gives CASSESTLNTGELFF. The chain recombines TRBV10-1 with TRBJ2-2; D not certain. Germline V gives CDR1 WNHNN, CDR2 SYGVQD (reference sequence). V was cut by 0 bases and J by 2 bases, with 7 bases left in between. CDR3 length: 15 residues.

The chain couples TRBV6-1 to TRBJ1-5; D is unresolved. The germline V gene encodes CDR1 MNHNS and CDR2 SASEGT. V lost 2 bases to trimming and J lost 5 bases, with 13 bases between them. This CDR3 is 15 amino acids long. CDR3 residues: CASSEQRSSYQPQHF. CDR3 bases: TGTGCCAGCAGTGAACAGAGGTCCTCATATCAGCCCCAGCATTTT.

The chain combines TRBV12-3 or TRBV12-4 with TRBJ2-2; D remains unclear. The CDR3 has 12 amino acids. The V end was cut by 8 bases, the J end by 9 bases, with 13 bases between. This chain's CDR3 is CASSWGNRELFF. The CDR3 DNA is TGTGCCAGCTCATGGGGAAACAGGGAGCTGTTTTTT.

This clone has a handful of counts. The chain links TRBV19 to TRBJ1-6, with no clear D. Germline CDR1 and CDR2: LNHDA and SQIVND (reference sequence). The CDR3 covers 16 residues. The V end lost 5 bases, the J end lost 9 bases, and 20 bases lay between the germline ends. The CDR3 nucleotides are TGTGCCAGTAGTCTACCCGGACTGGGTGAAGGTTCACCCCTCCACTTT. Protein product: CASSLPGLGEGSPLHF.

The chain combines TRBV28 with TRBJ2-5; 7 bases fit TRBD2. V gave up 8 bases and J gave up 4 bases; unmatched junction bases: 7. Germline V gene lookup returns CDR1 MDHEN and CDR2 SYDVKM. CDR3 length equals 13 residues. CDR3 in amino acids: CASGGVPPETQYF. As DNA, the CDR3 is TGTGCCAGCGGGGGGGTTCCCCCAGAGACCCAGTACTTC.

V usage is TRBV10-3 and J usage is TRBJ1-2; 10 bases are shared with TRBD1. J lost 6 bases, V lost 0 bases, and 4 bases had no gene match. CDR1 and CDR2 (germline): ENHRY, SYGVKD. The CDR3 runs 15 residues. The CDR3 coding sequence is TGTGCCATCAGTGAGTCGACCGGGACAGGGGATGGCTACACCTTC. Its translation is CAISESTGTGDGYTF.

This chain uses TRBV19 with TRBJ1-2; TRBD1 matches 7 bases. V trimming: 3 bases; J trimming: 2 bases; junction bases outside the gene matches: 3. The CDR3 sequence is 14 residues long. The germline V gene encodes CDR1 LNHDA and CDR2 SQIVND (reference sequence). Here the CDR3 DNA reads TGTGCCAGTAGTATCGAGACAGGGAACTATGGCTACACCTTC. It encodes CASSIETGNYGYTF.

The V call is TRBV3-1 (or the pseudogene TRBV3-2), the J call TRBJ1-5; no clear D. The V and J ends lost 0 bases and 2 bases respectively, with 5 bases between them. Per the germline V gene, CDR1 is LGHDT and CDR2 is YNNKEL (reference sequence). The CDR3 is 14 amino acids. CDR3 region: CASSQDGGNQPQHF. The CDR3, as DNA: TGTGCCAGCAGCCAAGATGGGGGCAATCAGCCCCAGCATTTT.

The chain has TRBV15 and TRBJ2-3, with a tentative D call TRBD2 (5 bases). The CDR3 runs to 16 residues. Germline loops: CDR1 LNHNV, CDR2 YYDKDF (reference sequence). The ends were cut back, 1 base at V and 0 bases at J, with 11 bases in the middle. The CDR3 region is CATSRGLAGSTDTQYF. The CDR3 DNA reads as TGTGCCACCAGCAGAGGATTGGCGGGTAGCACAGATACGCAGTATTTT.

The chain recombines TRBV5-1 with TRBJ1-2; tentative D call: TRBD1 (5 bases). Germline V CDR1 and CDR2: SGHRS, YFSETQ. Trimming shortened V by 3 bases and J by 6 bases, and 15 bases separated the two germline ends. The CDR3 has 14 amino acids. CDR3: CASSSQPGPDGYTF. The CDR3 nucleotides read TGCGCCAGCAGCTCCCAACCGGGGCCAGATGGCTACACCTTC.

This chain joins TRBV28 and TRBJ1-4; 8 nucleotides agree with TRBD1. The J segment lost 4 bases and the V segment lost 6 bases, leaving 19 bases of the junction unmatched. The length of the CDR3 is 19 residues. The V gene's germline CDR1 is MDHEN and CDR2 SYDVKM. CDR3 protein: CASSHLPPTGAGFNEKLFF. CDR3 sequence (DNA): TGTGCCAGCAGCCACCTACCCCCGACAGGGGCAGGTTTTAATGAAAAACTGTTTTTT. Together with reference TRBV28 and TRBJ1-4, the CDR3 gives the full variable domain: DVKVTQSSRYLVKRTGEKVFLECVQDMDHENMFWYRQDPGLGLRLIYFSYDVKMKEKGDIPEGYSVSREKKERFSLILESASTNQTSMYLCASSHLPPTGAGFNEKLFFGSGTQLSVL.

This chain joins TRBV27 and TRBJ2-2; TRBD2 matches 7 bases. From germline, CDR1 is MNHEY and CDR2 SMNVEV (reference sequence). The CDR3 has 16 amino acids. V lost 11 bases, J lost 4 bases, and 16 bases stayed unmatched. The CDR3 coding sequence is TGTGCCTCCGGTGGGGGGGTAGGTGTGGGCACCGGGGAGCTGTTTTTT. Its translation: CASGGGVGVGTGELFF.

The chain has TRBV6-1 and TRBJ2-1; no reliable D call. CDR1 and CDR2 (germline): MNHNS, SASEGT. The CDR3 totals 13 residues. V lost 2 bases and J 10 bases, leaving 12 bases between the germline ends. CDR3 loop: CASSETVAWEQFF. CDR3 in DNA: TGTGCCAGCAGTGAAACGGTAGCATGGGAGCAGTTCTTC.

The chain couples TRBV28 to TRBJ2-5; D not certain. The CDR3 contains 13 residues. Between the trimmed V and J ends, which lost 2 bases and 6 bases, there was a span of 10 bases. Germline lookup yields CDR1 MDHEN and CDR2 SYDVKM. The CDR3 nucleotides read TGTGCCAGCAGTTTAGGGCCGGGTCAGACCCAGTACTTC. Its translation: CASSLGPGQTQYF.

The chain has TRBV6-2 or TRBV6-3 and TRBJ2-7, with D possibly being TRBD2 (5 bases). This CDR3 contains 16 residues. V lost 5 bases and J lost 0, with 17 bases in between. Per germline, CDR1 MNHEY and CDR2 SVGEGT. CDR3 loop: CASSRASSRSSYEQYF. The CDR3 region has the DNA TGTGCCAGCAGTCGAGCCTCTAGCAGGTCCTCCTACGAGCAGTACTTC.